This TCR beta chain was found in a study of blood T cell repertoires in COVID-19. Study details: Sample material is recorded as cDNA or gDNA derived from T cells, B-cell-depleted T cells, or PBMCs.

The assay was immunoSEQ multiplex PCR, and TCRdb's table has in-frame clones only and misses some. The sample has some 270,000 clones; over 75% are singletons. Trimming removed 8 bases from V and 6 bases from J, with 13 bases in between. CDR1 is MNHEY, CDR2 SVGAGI, per germline. The CDR3 extends over 13 amino acids. This rearrangement joins TRBV6-5 to TRBJ1-4; possibly TRBD1 for D (5 bases). The TCR sequence derives from a woman aged 30 to 39 who had recovered from COVID-19. Sequences were obtained from PBMCs or T cells enriched from blood (not recorded which). This CDR3 is CASRRGVDEKLFF. The CDR3 region has the DNA TGTGCCAGCCGGCGGGGGGTAGATGAAAAACTGTTTTTT.